This paragraph reports one TCR beta chain. At one end, the junction sequence differs from germline, possibly due to a read error. The entry originates in a study of CD8 T cells in ankylosing spondylitis. 5'-RACE, quantitative and with molecular barcodes, yielded the TCR beta libraries. Each CDR3 protein gets one entry after TCRdb re-called the 5' RACE reads with MiXCR. The sample carries 300,000 to 400,000 distinct CDR3 sequences, around a tenth recorded once. The CDR3 consists of 17 residues. Germline V gives CDR1 MNHEY, CDR2 SMNVEV (reference sequence). The sequencing input was blood, either unsorted or a sorted T cell fraction (not recorded which). The genes are TRBV27 and TRBJ1-3; 8 bases fit TRBD1. The source of this sequence is a female donor with ankylosing spondylitis or in good health (not recorded which). Written as DNA, the CDR3 is TGTGCCAGCAGTCCGACAGGGGTCCCCAGCCAGGGAAACTCCATATATTTT. It codes for CASSPTGVPSQGNSIYF.